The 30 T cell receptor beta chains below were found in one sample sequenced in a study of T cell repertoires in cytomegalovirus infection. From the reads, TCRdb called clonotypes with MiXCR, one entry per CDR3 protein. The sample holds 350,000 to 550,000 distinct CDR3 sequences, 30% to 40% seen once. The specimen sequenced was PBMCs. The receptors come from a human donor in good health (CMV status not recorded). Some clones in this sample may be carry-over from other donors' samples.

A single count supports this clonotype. The CDR3 DNA reads TGCGCCAGCAGCTCCCGAGGGCAGCAGAACACTGAAGCTTTCTTT. Its translation: CASSSRGQQNTEAFF. The J gene is TRBJ1-1, the V gene TRBV5-1, with D hard to call. Germline lookup yields CDR1 SGHRS and CDR2 YFSETQ. This CDR3 is 15 amino acids long. Trimming stripped 3 bases from V and 1 base from J, with 13 bases between.

The CDR3 DNA reads as TGTGCCAGCAGCTTAGGGCTTCAAGGGAACGGCTACACCTTC. Amino acids: CASSLGLQGNGYTF. This chain uses TRBV11-2 with TRBJ1-2; D is undetermined. The V and J ends lost 1 base and 8 bases respectively, with 14 bases between them. CDR1 is SGHAT, CDR2 FQNNGV, per germline. This CDR3 region has 14 residues. Variable domain in full (rest from reference TRBV11-2 and TRBJ1-2): EAGVAQSPRYKIIEKRQSVAFWCNPISGHATLYWYQQILGQGPKLLIQFQNNGVVDDSQLPKDRFSAERLKGVDSTLKIQPAKLEDSAVYLCASSLGLQGNGYTFGSGTRLTVV.

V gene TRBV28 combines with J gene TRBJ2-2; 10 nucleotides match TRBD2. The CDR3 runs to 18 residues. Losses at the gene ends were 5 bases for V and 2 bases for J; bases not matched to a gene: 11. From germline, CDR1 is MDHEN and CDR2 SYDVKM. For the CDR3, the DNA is TGTGCCAGCAGTCCATGGGCGAGCGGGGGGGCAAACACCGGGGAGCTGTTTTTT. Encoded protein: CASSPWASGGANTGELFF.

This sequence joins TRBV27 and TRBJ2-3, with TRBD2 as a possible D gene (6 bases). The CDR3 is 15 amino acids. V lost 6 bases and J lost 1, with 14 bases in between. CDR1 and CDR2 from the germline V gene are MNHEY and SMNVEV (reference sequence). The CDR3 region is CASSPLGEGTDTQYF. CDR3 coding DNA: TGTGCCAGCAGCCCCCTAGGGGAGGGCACAGATACGCAGTATTTT.

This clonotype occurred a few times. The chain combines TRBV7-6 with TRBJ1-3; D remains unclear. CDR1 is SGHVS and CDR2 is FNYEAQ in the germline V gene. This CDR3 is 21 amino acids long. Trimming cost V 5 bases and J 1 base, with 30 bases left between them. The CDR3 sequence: CASSPALVSQGLRLSGNTIYF. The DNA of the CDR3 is TGTGCCAGCAGCCCCGCCTTAGTCTCCCAAGGGTTAAGGCTGTCTGGAAACACCATATATTTT.

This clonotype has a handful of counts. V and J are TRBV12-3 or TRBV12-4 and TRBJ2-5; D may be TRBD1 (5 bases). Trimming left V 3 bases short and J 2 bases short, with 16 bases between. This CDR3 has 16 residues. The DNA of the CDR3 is TGTGCCAGCAGTTTCCGGCAGGGTTTTATGCAAGAGACCCAGTACTTC. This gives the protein CASSFRQGFMQETQYF.

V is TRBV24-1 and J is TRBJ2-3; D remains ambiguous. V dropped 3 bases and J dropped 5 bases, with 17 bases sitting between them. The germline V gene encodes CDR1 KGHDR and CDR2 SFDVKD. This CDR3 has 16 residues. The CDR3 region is CATSDPVMAPEDTQYF. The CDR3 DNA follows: TGTGCCACCAGTGATCCGGTGATGGCCCCGGAAGATACGCAGTATTTT.

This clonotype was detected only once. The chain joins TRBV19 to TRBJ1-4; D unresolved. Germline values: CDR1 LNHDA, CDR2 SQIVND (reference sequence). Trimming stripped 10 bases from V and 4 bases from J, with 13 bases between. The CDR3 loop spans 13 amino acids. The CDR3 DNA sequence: TGTGCCACACACCGACGGGTTAATGAAAAACTGTTTTTT. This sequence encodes CATHRRVNEKLFF.

The chain's CDR3 is CASSQDLRSNQPQHF. DNA of the CDR3: TGTGCCAGCAGCCAAGATCTACGGAGCAATCAGCCCCAGCATTTT. This chain joins TRBV3-1 and TRBJ1-5; D is unresolved. Deletions cut 0 bases from V and 1 base from J, with 7 bases between. The CDR3 covers 15 residues. The germline CDR1 and CDR2 sequences are LGHDT and YNNKEL (reference sequence).

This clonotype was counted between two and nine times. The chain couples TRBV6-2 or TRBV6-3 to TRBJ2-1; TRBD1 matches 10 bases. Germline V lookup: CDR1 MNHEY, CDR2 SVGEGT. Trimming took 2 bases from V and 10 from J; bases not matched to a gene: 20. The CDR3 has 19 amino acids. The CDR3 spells CASSYRPHLRQGALHEQFF. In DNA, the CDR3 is TGTGCCAGCAGTTACCGTCCGCACCTACGACAGGGGGCGTTACACGAGCAGTTCTTC.

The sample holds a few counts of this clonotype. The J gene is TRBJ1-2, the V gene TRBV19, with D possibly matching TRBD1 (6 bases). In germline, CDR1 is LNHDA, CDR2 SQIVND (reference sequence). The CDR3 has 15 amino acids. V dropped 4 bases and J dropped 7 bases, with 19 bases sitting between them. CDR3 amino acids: CASSTTGGHFSGYTF. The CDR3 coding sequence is TGTGCCAGTAGTACTACCGGGGGCCACTTCTCTGGCTACACCTTC. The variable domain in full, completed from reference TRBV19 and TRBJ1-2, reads DGGITQSPKYLFRKEGQNVTLSCEQNLNHDAMYWYRQDPGQGLRLIYYSQIVNDFQKGDIAEGYSVSREKKESFPLTVTSAQKNPTAFYLCASSTTGGHFSGYTFGSGTRLTVV.

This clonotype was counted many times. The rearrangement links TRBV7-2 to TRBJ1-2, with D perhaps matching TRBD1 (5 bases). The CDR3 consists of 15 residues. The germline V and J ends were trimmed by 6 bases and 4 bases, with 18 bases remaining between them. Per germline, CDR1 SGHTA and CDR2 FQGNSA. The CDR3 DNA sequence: TGTGCCAGCAGTTCTTACGGCGGACAAAGCTATGGCTACACCTTC. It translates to CASSSYGGQSYGYTF.

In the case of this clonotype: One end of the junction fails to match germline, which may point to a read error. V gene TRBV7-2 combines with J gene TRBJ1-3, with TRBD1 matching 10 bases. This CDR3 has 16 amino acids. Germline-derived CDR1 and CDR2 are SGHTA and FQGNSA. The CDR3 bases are TGTGCCAGCAGCCCTGGGACAGGGGTTCCTGGAAACACCATCAATTTT. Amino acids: CASSPGTGVPGNTINF.

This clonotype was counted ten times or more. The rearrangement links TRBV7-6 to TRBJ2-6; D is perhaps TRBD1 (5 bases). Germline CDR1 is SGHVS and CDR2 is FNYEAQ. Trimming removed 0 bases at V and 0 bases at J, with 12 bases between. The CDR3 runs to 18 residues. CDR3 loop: CASSLAFRESSGANVLTF. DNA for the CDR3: TGTGCCAGCAGCTTAGCTTTCAGGGAAAGCTCTGGGGCCAACGTCCTGACTTTC.

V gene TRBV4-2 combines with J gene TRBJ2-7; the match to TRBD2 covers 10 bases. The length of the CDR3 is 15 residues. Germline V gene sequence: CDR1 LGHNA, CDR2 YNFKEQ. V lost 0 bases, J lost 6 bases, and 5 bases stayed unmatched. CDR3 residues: CASSQDALAGTEQYF. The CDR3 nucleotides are TGTGCCAGCAGCCAAGATGCACTAGCGGGGACCGAGCAGTACTTC.

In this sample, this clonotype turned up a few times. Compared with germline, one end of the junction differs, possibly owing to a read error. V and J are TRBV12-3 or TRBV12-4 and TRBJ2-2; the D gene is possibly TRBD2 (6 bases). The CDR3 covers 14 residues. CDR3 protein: CASRLAATGGELFF. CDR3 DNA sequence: TGTGCCAGCAGATTAGCGGCTACGGGAGGGGAGCTGTTTTTT.

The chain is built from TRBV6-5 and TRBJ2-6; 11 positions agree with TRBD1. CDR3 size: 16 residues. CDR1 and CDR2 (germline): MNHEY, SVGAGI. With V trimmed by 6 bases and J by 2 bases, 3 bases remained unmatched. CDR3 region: CASRMGQGAGANVLTF. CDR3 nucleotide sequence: TGTGCCAGCAGAATGGGACAGGGGGCTGGGGCCAACGTCCTGACTTTC.

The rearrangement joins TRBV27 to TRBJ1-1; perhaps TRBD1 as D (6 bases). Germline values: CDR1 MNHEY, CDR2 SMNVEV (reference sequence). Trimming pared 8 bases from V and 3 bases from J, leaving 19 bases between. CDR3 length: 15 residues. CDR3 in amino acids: CASSQMGGPDTEAFF. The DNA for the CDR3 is TGTGCCAGCTCCCAAATGGGGGGCCCGGACACTGAAGCTTTCTTT.

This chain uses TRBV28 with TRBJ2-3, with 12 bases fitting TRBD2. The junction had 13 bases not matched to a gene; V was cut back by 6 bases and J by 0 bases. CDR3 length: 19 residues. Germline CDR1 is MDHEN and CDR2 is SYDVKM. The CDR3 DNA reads TGTGCCAGCAGGTACGCGACTAGCGGGGGCCCGACTAGCACAGATACGCAGTATTTT. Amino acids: CASRYATSGGPTSTDTQYF.

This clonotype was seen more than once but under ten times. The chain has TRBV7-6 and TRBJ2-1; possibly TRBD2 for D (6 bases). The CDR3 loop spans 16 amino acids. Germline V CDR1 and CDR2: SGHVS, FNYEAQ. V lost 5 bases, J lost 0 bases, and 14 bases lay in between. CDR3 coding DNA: TGTGCCAGCAGCCCGTCCGGCGGGAACTCCTACAATGAGCAGTTCTTC. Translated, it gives CASSPSGGNSYNEQFF.

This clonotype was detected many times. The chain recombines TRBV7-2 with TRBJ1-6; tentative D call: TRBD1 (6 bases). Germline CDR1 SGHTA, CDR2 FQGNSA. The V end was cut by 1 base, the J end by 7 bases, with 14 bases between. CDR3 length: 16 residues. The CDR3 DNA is TGTGCCAGCAGCTTAGACTCGACAGGTTCGAATTCACCCCTCCACTTT. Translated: CASSLDSTGSNSPLHF.

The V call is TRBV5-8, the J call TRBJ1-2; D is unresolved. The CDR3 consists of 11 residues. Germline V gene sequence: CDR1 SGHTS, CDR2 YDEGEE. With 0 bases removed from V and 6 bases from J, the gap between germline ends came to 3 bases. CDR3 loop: CASSLVDGYTF. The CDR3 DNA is TGTGCCAGCAGCTTGGTGGATGGCTACACCTTC. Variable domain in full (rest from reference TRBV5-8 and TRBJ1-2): EAGVTQSPTHLIKTRGQQATLRCSPISGHTSVYWYQQALGLGLQFLLWYDEGEERNRGNFPPRFSGRQFPNYSSELNVNALELEDSALYLCASSLVDGYTFGSGTRLTVV.

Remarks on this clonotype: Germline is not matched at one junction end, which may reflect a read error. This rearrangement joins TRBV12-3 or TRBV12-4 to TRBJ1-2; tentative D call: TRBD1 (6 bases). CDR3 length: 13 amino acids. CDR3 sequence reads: CASSLAGTICYTF. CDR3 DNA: TGTGCCAGCAGTTTAGCGGGGACAATATGCTACACCTTT.

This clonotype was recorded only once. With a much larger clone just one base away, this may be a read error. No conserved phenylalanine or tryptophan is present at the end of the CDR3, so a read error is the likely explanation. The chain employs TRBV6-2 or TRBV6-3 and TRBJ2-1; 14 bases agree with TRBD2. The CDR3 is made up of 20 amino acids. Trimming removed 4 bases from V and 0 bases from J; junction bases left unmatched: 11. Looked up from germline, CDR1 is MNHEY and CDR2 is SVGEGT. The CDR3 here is CASSSSPGLAGVSSYNEQFC. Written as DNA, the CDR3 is TGTGCCAGCAGTTCATCTCCGGGACTAGCGGGGGTGAGCTCCTACAATGAGCAGTTCTGC.

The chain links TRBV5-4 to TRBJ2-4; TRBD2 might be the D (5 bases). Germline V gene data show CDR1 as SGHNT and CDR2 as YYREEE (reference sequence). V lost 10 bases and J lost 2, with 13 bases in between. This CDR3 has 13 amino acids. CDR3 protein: CAWIDGTKNIQYF. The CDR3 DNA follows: TGTGCCTGGATTGACGGGACCAAAAACATTCAGTACTTC.

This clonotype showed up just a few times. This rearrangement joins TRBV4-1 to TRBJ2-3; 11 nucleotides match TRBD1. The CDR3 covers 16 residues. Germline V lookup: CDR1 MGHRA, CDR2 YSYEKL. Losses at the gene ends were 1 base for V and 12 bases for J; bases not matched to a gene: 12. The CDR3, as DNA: TGCGCCAGCAGCCAAGTTCCAGGACAGGGGGCGCTTAACCAGTATTTT. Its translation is CASSQVPGQGALNQYF.

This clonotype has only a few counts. The CDR3 nucleotides are TGTGCCAGCAGTTTGGGGACAGGGGCGCTCTCTGGGGCCAACGTCCTGACTTTC. Amino acid sequence: CASSLGTGALSGANVLTF. The chain has TRBV28 and TRBJ2-6, with 10 nucleotides matching TRBD1. This CDR3 comprises 18 residues. The germline V gene has CDR1 MDHEN and CDR2 SYDVKM. Germline trimming cut 3 bases from V and 0 bases from J; bases unmatched to any gene: 5.

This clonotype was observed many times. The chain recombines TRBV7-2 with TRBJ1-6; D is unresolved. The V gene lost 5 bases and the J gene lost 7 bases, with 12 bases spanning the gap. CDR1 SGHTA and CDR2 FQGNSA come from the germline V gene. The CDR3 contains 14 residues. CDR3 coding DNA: TGTGCCAGCAGCGATATGGGTGGCAATTCACCCCTCCACTTT. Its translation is CASSDMGGNSPLHF.

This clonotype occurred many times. CDR3 protein: CASSLTGTALNTEAFF. In DNA form, the CDR3 reads TGTGCCAGCAGCTTAACCGGGACGGCTCTGAACACTGAAGCTTTCTTT. This rearrangement joins TRBV7-3 to TRBJ1-1; possibly TRBD1 for D (5 bases). There are 16 residues in the CDR3. Germline CDR1 and CDR2: SGHTA and FQGTGA. Trimming cost V 0 bases and J 0 bases, with 11 bases left between them.

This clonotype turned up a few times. In DNA form, the CDR3 reads TGTGCCAGCAGCGCCGGCGGGGTATACAATGAGCAGTTCTTC. It is translated as CASSAGGVYNEQFF. This chain uses TRBV5-5 with TRBJ2-1; a possible D gene is TRBD2 (6 bases). Trimming removed 4 bases at V and 4 bases at J, with 12 bases between. This CDR3 comprises 14 residues. Germline V gene sequence: CDR1 SGHKS, CDR2 YYEKEE (reference sequence).